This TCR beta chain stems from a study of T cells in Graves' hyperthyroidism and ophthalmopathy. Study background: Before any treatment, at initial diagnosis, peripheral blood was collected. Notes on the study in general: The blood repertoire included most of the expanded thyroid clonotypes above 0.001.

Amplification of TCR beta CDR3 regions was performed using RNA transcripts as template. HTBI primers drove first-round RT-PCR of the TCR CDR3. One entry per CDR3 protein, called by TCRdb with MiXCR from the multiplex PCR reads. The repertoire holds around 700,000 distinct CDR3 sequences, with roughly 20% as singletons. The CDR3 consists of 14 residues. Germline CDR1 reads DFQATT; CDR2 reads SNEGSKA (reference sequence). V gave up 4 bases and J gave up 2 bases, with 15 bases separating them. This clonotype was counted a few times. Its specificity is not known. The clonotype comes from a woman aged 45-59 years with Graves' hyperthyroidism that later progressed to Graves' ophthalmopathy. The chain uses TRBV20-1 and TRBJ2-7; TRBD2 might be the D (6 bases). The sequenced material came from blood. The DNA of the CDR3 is TGCAGTGCTACCCGGGACTTGAACACCTACGAGCAGTACTTC. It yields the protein CSATRDLNTYEQYF.